Listed below are T cell receptor beta chains from one sample, sequenced in a study of identical twins. MiXCR, applied by TCRdb to the 5' RACE reads, yields one record per CDR3 protein. The table lists some 270,000 distinct CDR3 sequences, roughly 8.7% of them singletons. A further study also used this sample, focusing on yellow fever vaccine responses in identical twins.

Sequencing input: CD8+ T cells sorted from blood. The receptor set was obtained from a woman between 18 and 29 years old in good health. CDR3s include the opening cysteine and the closing phenylalanine or tryptophan. Fields, in order: D gene, CDR3 length, J gene, V gene, clone size, CDR3 protein, CDR3 DNA. D genes are given only for firm matches. The size field is filled for only some rows; it gives once, few, many or a size class.

TRBD1 | 13 | TRBJ2-7 | TRBV10-3 | - | CAARGPSGYEQYF | TGTGCCGCGAGGGGGCCATCCGGCTACGAGCAGTACTTC
TRBD1 | 16 | TRBJ2-7 | TRBV6-1 | - | CASISGQGDVSYEQYF | TGTGCCAGCATCAGCGGACAGGGGGATGTGTCCTACGAGCAGTACTTC
- | 17 | TRBJ2-7 | TRBV18 | few | CASSRYRDIAPSYEQYF | TGTGCCAGCTCACGGTACAGAGATATAGCCCCATCCTACGAGCAGTACTTC
- | 14 | TRBJ2-7 | TRBV12-3/TRBV12-4 | many | CASSLSGGAYEQYF | TGTGCCAGCAGCTTATCAGGGGGGGCCTACGAGCAGTACTTC
- | 13 | TRBJ2-7 | TRBV23-1 | few | CASSQSGPYEQYF | TGCGCCAGCAGTCAATCAGGCCCCTACGAGCAGTACTTC
TRBD2 | 21 | TRBJ2-1 | TRBV11-2 | - | CASSLSQWTSGRWRSYNEQFF | TGTGCCAGCAGCTTATCTCAATGGACTAGCGGGAGGTGGAGGTCCTACAATGAGCAGTTCTTC
TRBD1 | 18 | TRBJ1-1 | TRBV29-1 | many | CSVAVAPGQGFMNTEAFF | TGCAGCGTTGCGGTAGCCCCGGGACAGGGGTTCATGAACACTGAAGCTTTCTTT
TRBD1 | 17 | TRBJ2-7 | TRBV20-1 | few | CSARDPPGTAMAYEQYF | TGCAGTGCTAGAGATCCCCCTGGGACAGCTATGGCCTACGAGCAGTACTTC
- | 15 | TRBJ2-3 | TRBV4-2 | many | CASSQAGVMADTQYF | TGTGCCAGCAGCCAAGCGGGGGTGATGGCAGATACGCAGTATTTT
TRBD1 | 18 | TRBJ2-6 | TRBV6-5 | few | CASSHRDRVYTGANVLTF | TGTGCCAGCAGTCACCGGGACAGGGTATATACAGGGGCCAACGTCCTGACTTTC
TRBD2 | 14 | TRBJ2-2 | TRBV5-5 | many | CASSFIAGAGELFF | TGTGCCAGCAGCTTCATAGCGGGAGCTGGGGAGCTGTTTTTT
TRBD1 | 12 | TRBJ2-5 | TRBV12-3/TRBV12-4 | few | CASQGGGQTQYF | TGTGCCAGCCAAGGGGGCGGGCAGACCCAGTACTTC
TRBD2 | 17 | TRBJ2-3 | TRBV28 | few | CASSTHLLAPSTDTQYF | TGTGCCAGCAGCACACACCTACTAGCGCCAAGCACAGATACGCAGTATTTT
- | 18 | TRBJ2-1 | TRBV5-1 | few | CASQELSWRDSSYNEQFF | TGCGCCAGCCAGGAATTATCGTGGAGGGATAGCTCCTACAATGAGCAGTTCTTC
TRBD2 | 13 | TRBJ2-3 | TRBV5-6 | - | CASSTRLAHTQYF | TGTGCCAGCAGCACCCGACTAGCCCATACGCAGTATTTT
- | 13 | TRBJ2-7 | TRBV19 | - | CASSLTDVGEQYF | TGTGCCAGTAGTTTAACGGACGTTGGCGAGCAGTACTTC
TRBD1 | 14 | TRBJ2-7 | TRBV5-1 | - | CASSLLDRHYEQYF | TGCGCCAGCAGCTTACTGGACAGGCACTACGAGCAGTACTTC
- | 15 | TRBJ2-2 | TRBV6-1 | few | CASTYVWGGTGELFF | TGTGCCAGCACCTATGTGTGGGGTGGCACCGGGGAGCTGTTTTTT
TRBD2 | 14 | TRBJ2-7 | TRBV4-3 | many | CASSQDGEGYEQYF | TGCGCCAGCAGCCAAGATGGGGAGGGGTACGAGCAGTACTTC
- | 13 | TRBJ1-1 | TRBV27 | few | CASSLGTGQPAFF | TGTGCCAGCAGTTTAGGTACAGGGCAGCCAGCTTTCTTT